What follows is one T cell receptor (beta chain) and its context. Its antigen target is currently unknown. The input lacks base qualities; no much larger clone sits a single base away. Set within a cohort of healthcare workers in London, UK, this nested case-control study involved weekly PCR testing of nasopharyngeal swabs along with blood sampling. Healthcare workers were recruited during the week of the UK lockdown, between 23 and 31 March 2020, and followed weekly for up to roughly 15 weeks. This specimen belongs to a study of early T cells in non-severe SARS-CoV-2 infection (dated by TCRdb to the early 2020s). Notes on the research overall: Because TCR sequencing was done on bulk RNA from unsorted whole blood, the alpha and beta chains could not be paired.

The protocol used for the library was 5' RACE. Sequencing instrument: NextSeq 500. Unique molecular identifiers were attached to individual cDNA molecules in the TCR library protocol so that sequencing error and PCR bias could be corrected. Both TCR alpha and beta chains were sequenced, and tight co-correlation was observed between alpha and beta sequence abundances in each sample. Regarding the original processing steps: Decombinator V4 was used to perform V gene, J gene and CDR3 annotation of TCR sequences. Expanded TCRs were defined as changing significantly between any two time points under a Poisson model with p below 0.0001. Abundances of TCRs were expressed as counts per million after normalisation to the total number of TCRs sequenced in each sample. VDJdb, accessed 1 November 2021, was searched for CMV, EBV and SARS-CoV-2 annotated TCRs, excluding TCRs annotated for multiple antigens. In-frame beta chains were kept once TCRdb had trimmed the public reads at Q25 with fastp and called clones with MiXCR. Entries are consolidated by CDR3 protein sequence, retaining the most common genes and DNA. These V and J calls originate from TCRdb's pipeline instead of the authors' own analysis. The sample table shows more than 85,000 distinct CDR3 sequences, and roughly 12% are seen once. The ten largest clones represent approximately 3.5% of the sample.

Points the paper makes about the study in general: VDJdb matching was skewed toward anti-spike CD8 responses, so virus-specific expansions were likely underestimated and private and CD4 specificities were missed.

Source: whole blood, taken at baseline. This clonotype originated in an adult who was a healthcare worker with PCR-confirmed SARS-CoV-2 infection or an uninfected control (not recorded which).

The DNA is as follows: TGTGCCAGCAGCCGGACACGGAACTACGAGCAGTACTTC. Translated, this is CASSRTRNYEQYF. The chain is encoded by TRBV5-6 joined to TRBJ2-7; the D gene is possibly TRBD1, with 5 bases matching. Its CDR3 holds 13 amino acids, cysteine through phenylalanine. Only the CDR3 region is kept as DNA, spanning 39 bases read in frame from base 1. V is cut by 4 bases and J by 3 bases, and the space between the germline ends is 11 bases. CDR1 and CDR2 were assigned from the germline V gene as SGHDT and YYEEEE.